This T cell receptor (beta chain) was captured in a study of Ad26.COV2.S vaccination and SARS-CoV-2 variants. As for treatment: around 19 received Ad26.COV2.S at low or high dose, single or two shots; about 5 received placebo; per-sample allocation not given. Day 63 after the first injection of vaccine or placebo was the sampling time. Clones were read by immunoSEQ multiplex PCR, and TCRdb kept only the in-frame ones, dropping some. The data show roughly 330,000 clones, around 90% seen once. The CDR3 totals 16 residues. The J segment lost 3 bases and the V segment lost 6 bases, leaving 13 bases of the junction unmatched. The germline V gene encodes CDR1 MNHEY and CDR2 SMNVEV (reference sequence).

This specimen was peripheral blood, taken in a trial of Ad26.COV2.S vaccine versus placebo. The chain links TRBV27 to TRBJ1-1; 7 nucleotides align to TRBD1. The receptor's source is a person aged 18-60 years who received the Ad26.COV2.S COVID-19 vaccine or a placebo. The CDR3 is CASSLQGPQSDTEAFF. CDR3 DNA: TGTGCCAGCAGCTTACAGGGGCCCCAGTCGGACACTGAAGCTTTCTTT.